The next 31 T cell receptor beta chains were all read from a single sample in a study of cytomegalovirus exposure and HLA in healthy donors. Generated by immunoSEQ multiplex PCR, the TCRdb table keeps only in-frame clones and is missing some. This table holds 200,000 or so clones, around 80% found once. The sequenced material came from PBMCs. The source of these receptors is a woman aged 25 to 39 in good health and CMV-seropositive.

V gene TRBV11-2 combines with J gene TRBJ1-3; no clear D. Trimming took 4 bases from V and 0 from J, leaving 10 bases between them. Per germline, CDR1 SGHAT and CDR2 FQNNGV. CDR3 length: 15 amino acids. In nucleotides, the CDR3 is TGTGCCAGCAGCTCCCATCGGAGCTCTGGAAACACCATATATTTT. It encodes CASSSHRSSGNTIYF.

This clone showed up just a few times. This chain uses TRBV2 with TRBJ1-5; no definite D call. Looked up from germline, CDR1 is SNHLY and CDR2 is FYNNEI. The CDR3 consists of 14 residues. V was pared by 3 bases and J by 0 bases, with 6 bases between. The CDR3 spells CASSDIPSNQPQHF. The CDR3 nucleotides read TGTGCCAGCAGTGACATCCCTAGCAATCAGCCCCAGCATTTT.

The J gene is TRBJ2-5, the V gene TRBV2, with 11 bases that match TRBD2. The germline V gene encodes CDR1 SNHLY and CDR2 FYNNEI. V shed 7 bases, J shed 4 bases, and the junction held 5 bases outside the gene matches. The CDR3 length is 14 residues. The CDR3 protein is CASISGRAGETQYF. In DNA, the CDR3 is TGTGCCAGCATTAGCGGGAGGGCCGGAGAGACCCAGTACTTC.

The J gene is TRBJ1-2, the V gene TRBV5-6; 7 bases agree with TRBD1. The junction had 9 bases not matched to a gene; V was cut back by 8 bases and J by 5 bases. CDR1 is SGHDT and CDR2 is YYEEEE in the germline V gene. The CDR3 spans 13 residues. The CDR3 reads CASYEGGSYGYTF. DNA for the CDR3: TGTGCCAGTTACGAAGGGGGCTCATATGGCTACACCTTC.

This chain uses TRBV11-3 with TRBJ2-3, with TRBD1 matching over 7 bases. V trimming: 5 bases; J trimming: 4 bases; junction bases outside the gene matches: 6. Per the germline V gene, CDR1 is SGHNT and CDR2 is YENEEA. The CDR3 consists of 14 residues. The CDR3 loop reads CASSLDRKPDTQYF. The DNA of the CDR3 is TGTGCCAGCAGCCTGGACAGGAAGCCAGATACGCAGTATTTT.

CDR3 amino acids: CASSGNPTLGQNYEQYF. CDR3 nucleotides: TGTGCCAGCAGCGGGAACCCGACTTTGGGACAGAACTACGAGCAGTACTTC. The V gene is TRBV25-1, the J gene TRBJ2-7; 7 bases are shared with TRBD1. Germline CDR1 is MGHDK and CDR2 is SYGVNS. Unmatched junction bases numbered 17, after V lost 6 bases and J lost 3 bases. The CDR3 is 17 amino acids.

This chain links TRBV2 with TRBJ2-1, with 14 bases identical to TRBD2. V dropped 6 bases and J dropped 6; count of bases not matched to a gene: 4. The CDR3 contains 15 residues. Per germline, CDR1 SNHLY and CDR2 FYNNEI. In DNA, the CDR3 is TGTGCCAGCAGGAGACTAGCGGGAGGGGGCAATGAGCAGTTCTTC. It is translated as CASRRLAGGGNEQFF.

The chain combines TRBV7-9 with TRBJ1-3; TRBD1 matches at 7 bases. In germline, CDR1 is SEHNR, CDR2 FQNEAQ (reference sequence). This CDR3 region has 17 residues. The junction had 10 bases not matched to a gene; V was cut back by 5 bases and J by 0 bases. The CDR3 DNA reads as TGTGCCAGCAGCCAGGAACAGGGGATGGACTCTGGAAACACCATATATTTT. Its protein product is CASSQEQGMDSGNTIYF.

The DNA of the CDR3 is TGTGCCAGTAGTATCGACAGGGGGCAAGTGGGCTACACCTTC. It codes for CASSIDRGQVGYTF. The rearrangement uses TRBV19 and TRBJ1-2; the match to TRBD1 covers 10 bases. J lost 8 bases, V lost 3 bases, and 6 bases had no gene match. This CDR3 comprises 14 residues. From germline, CDR1 is LNHDA and CDR2 SQIVND (reference sequence). The full variable domain, in which reference TRBV19 and TRBJ1-2 provide the parts outside the CDR3, is DGGITQSPKYLFRKEGQNVTLSCEQNLNHDAMYWYRQDPGQGLRLIYYSQIVNDFQKGDIAEGYSVSREKKESFPLTVTSAQKNPTAFYLCASSIDRGQVGYTFGSGTRLTVV.

In this sample, this clone turned up once. The chain combines TRBV7-2 with TRBJ2-5; TRBD2 matches 9 bases. The CDR3 sequence is 14 residues long. From germline, CDR1 is SGHTA and CDR2 FQGNSA. V shed 3 bases and J 5 bases; nucleotides not matched to a gene: 4. The CDR3 DNA sequence: TGTGCCAGCAGCTTCGGGACTAGCAGGGAGACCCAGTACTTC. It is translated as CASSFGTSRETQYF.

The DNA for the CDR3 is TGTGCCAGCAAAATCCAGGGCGCCTATAATGGCTACACCTTC. This encodes CASKIQGAYNGYTF. The chain uses TRBV27 and TRBJ1-2; weak D call: TRBD1 (5 bases). With 7 bases removed from V and 6 bases from J, the gap between germline ends came to 18 bases. The CDR3 is made up of 14 amino acids. Germline CDR1 MNHEY, CDR2 SMNVEV (reference sequence).

Here the CDR3 reads CASSPLAGGPTDTQYF. The CDR3 DNA reads as TGTGCCAGCAGCCCGTTAGCGGGAGGGCCTACAGATACGCAGTATTTT. The chain carries TRBV7-8 and TRBJ2-3; 11 nucleotides line up with TRBD2. Germline CDR1 SGHVS, CDR2 FQNEAQ. J was trimmed by 3 bases and V by 5 bases; bases with no gene match: 7. There are 16 residues in the CDR3. Together with reference TRBV7-8 and TRBJ2-3, the CDR3 gives the full variable domain: GAGVSQSPRYKVAKRGQDVALRCDPISGHVSLFWYQQALGQGPEFLTYFQNEAQLDKSGLPSDRFFAERPEGSVSTLKIQRTQQEDSAVYLCASSPLAGGPTDTQYFGPGTRLTVL.

A few counts support this clone. The rearrangement joins TRBV30 to TRBJ1-2; TRBD1 matches at 7 bases. Trimming took 4 bases from V and 4 from J; bases not matched to a gene: 6. The CDR3 consists of 13 residues. Germline V gives CDR1 GTSNPN, CDR2 SVGIG (reference sequence). CDR3 loop: CAWNTGAGYGYTF. As DNA, the CDR3 is TGTGCCTGGAATACAGGGGCCGGCTATGGCTACACCTTC.

V usage is TRBV27 and J usage is TRBJ2-5, with 10 bases identical to TRBD1. Losses at the gene ends were 6 bases for V and 6 bases for J; bases not matched to a gene: 28. Germline loops: CDR1 MNHEY, CDR2 SMNVEV (reference sequence). The CDR3 spans 21 residues. In nucleotides, the CDR3 is TGTGCCAGCAGGCCCAGGGCCTCCGGGACAGGGGTACGGGAACGGAGAAAGACCCAGTACTTC. It yields the protein CASRPRASGTGVRERRKTQYF.

The rearrangement links TRBV5-1 to TRBJ2-1; 7 nucleotides agree with TRBD2. V trimming: 0 bases; J trimming: 0 bases; junction bases outside the gene matches: 6. From germline, CDR1 is SGHRS and CDR2 YFSETQ. CDR3 length: 17 residues. Here the CDR3 reads CASSLVAGRDSYNEQFF. The DNA of the CDR3 is TGCGCCAGCAGCTTGGTGGCAGGGAGGGACTCCTACAATGAGCAGTTCTTC. Together with reference TRBV5-1 and TRBJ2-1, the CDR3 gives the full variable domain: KAGVTQTPRYLIKTRGQQVTLSCSPISGHRSVSWYQQTPGQGLQFLFEYFSETQRNKGNFPGRFSGRQFSNSRSEMNVSTLELGDSALYLCASSLVAGRDSYNEQFFGPGTRLTVL.

The rearrangement joins TRBV27 to TRBJ1-1; TRBD1 might be the D (6 bases). Germline V CDR1 and CDR2: MNHEY, SMNVEV (reference sequence). The V and J ends lost 4 bases and 4 bases respectively, with 10 bases between them. This CDR3 region has 13 residues. Written as DNA, the CDR3 is TGTGCCAGCAGTTCTAGGGGGTTCACTGAAGCTTTCTTT. It is translated as CASSSRGFTEAFF.

This clone was found a few times. The CDR3: CAAGSHTGELFF. The CDR3 bases are TGTGCGGCGGGATCTCACACCGGGGAGCTGTTTTTT. The chain carries TRBV19 and TRBJ2-2; possible D gene TRBD2, 6 bases. Germline CDR1 is LNHDA and CDR2 is SQIVND (reference sequence). The CDR3 length is 12 residues.

The rearrangement uses TRBV7-9 and TRBJ2-1; no firm D call. Trimming removed 1 base at V and 3 bases at J, with 10 bases between. The length of the CDR3 is 15 residues. CDR1 and CDR2 (germline): SEHNR, FQNEAQ (reference sequence). The CDR3 is CASSLVASRYNEQFF. The DNA of the CDR3 is TGTGCCAGCAGCTTAGTGGCTTCTCGCTACAATGAGCAGTTCTTC.

The rearrangement uses TRBV28 and TRBJ1-1; D possibly corresponds to TRBD1 (5 bases). Deletions cut 10 bases from V and 4 bases from J, with 13 bases between. This CDR3 spans 12 amino acids. CDR1 and CDR2 from the germline V gene are MDHEN and SYDVKM. CDR3: CATRRGPTEAFF. CDR3 sequence (DNA): TGTGCCACCAGAAGGGGCCCCACTGAAGCTTTCTTT.

This sequence joins TRBV7-6 and TRBJ2-1, with 10 bases that match TRBD2. CDR1 is SGHVS, CDR2 FNYEAQ, per germline. The junction had 5 bases not matched to a gene; V was cut back by 5 bases and J by 4 bases. This CDR3 contains 15 residues. CDR3 DNA sequence: TGTGCCAGCAGCGCTGCTAGCGGGAGTTACAATGAGCAGTTCTTC. This codes for CASSAASGSYNEQFF.

This rearrangement joins TRBV29-1 to TRBJ2-3, with 7 bases that match TRBD1. CDR1 SQVTM and CDR2 ANQGSEA come from the germline V gene. With V trimmed by 1 base and J by 2 bases, 3 bases remained unmatched. CDR3 length: 14 residues. CDR3 protein: CSVEGGQHTDTQYF. CDR3 sequence (DNA): TGCAGCGTTGAAGGGGGACAGCACACAGATACGCAGTATTTT.

V is TRBV6-1 and J is TRBJ1-2, with TRBD1 matching 9 bases. Trimming removed 4 bases from V and 5 bases from J; junction bases left unmatched: 8. This CDR3 has 15 residues. Germline values: CDR1 MNHNS, CDR2 SASEGT. The chain's CDR3 is CASSVPLGQGYGYTF. The CDR3 coding sequence is TGTGCCAGCAGTGTACCATTGGGACAGGGTTATGGCTACACCTTC.

The chain links TRBV18 to TRBJ2-2, with D possibly TRBD2 on 6 matching bases. Trimming shortened V by 4 bases and J by 0 bases, and 9 bases separated the two germline ends. The germline gives CDR1 KGHSH, CDR2 LQKENI. The CDR3 contains 15 residues. The CDR3 loop is CASSLAAANTGELFF. The CDR3 bases are TGTGCCAGCTCACTAGCGGCCGCGAACACCGGGGAGCTGTTTTTT. The whole variable domain, filled in from reference TRBV18 and TRBJ2-2, reads NAGVMQNPRHLVRRRGQEARLRCSPMKGHSHVYWYRQLPEEGLKFMVYLQKENIIDESGMPKERFSAEFPKEGPSILRIQQVVRGDSAAYFCASSLAAANTGELFFGEGSRLTVL.

This sequence joins TRBV2 and TRBJ2-7; 8 positions agree with TRBD2. CDR3 size: 14 residues. Losses at the gene ends were 3 bases for V and 3 bases for J; bases not matched to a gene: 4. From germline, CDR1 is SNHLY and CDR2 FYNNEI. This CDR3 is CASSDLLAGYEQYF. CDR3 nucleotides: TGTGCCAGCAGTGACCTGCTAGCGGGCTACGAGCAGTACTTC.

The rearrangement joins TRBV5-1 to TRBJ2-3, with D maybe TRBD1 (5 bases). Trimming stripped 7 bases from V and 0 bases from J, with 12 bases between. The CDR3 covers 14 residues. Looked up from germline, CDR1 is SGHRS and CDR2 is YFSETQ. The CDR3 region is CASWGVSSTDTQYF. CDR3 in DNA: TGCGCCAGCTGGGGCGTTTCTAGCACAGATACGCAGTATTTT.

CDR3: CASSKPGIYGYTF. The CDR3 DNA reads TGTGCCAGTAGTAAGCCAGGTATCTATGGCTACACCTTC. The V gene is TRBV19, the J gene TRBJ1-2; unclear D gene. Germline values: CDR1 LNHDA, CDR2 SQIVND (reference sequence). V was trimmed by 4 bases and J by 4 bases, leaving 10 bases between them. The CDR3 runs to 13 residues.

The rearrangement links TRBV7-8 to TRBJ1-5; D possibly corresponds to TRBD1 (6 bases). The germline CDR1 and CDR2 sequences are SGHVS and FQNEAQ. The CDR3 is made up of 14 amino acids. Trimming stripped 1 base from V and 9 bases from J, with 13 bases between. CDR3 sequence (DNA): TGTGCCAGCAGCTTAGGTCAGGGGCAACTGCCCCAGCATTTT. Protein product: CASSLGQGQLPQHF.

The V and J genes are TRBV28 and TRBJ2-2; 8 bases fit TRBD2. The length of the CDR3 is 16 residues. Looked up from germline, CDR1 is MDHEN and CDR2 is SYDVKM. V was clipped by 2 bases and J by 9 bases; unmatched bases: 11. The CDR3 sequence: CASSLASGRTDRELFF. The CDR3 nucleotides are TGTGCCAGCAGTTTAGCCAGCGGGAGAACGGACAGGGAGCTGTTTTTT.

This clone appeared a single time. The chain links TRBV6-1 to TRBJ2-1, with a weak D call TRBD2 (6 bases). The CDR3 is 16 amino acids. Germline values: CDR1 MNHNS, CDR2 SASEGT. V was shortened by 4 bases and J by 0 bases, with 13 bases between the two germline ends. CDR3 in amino acids: CASSVLGGISYNEQFF. The CDR3 DNA sequence: TGTGCCAGCAGTGTCCTTGGCGGGATCTCCTACAATGAGCAGTTCTTC.

The V gene is TRBV5-1, the J gene TRBJ1-5, with D tentatively TRBD1 (5 bases). The ends were cut back, 4 bases at V and 2 bases at J, with 16 bases in the middle. Germline values: CDR1 SGHRS, CDR2 YFSETQ. CDR3 size: 16 residues. The CDR3 sequence: CASSPVPGEGNQPQHF. The CDR3 nucleotides read TGCGCCAGCAGCCCGGTCCCGGGGGAGGGCAATCAGCCCCAGCATTTT.

The chain recombines TRBV16 with TRBJ2-7; D might be TRBD1 (5 bases). Trimming pared 2 bases from V and 3 bases from J, leaving 14 bases between. Germline V gene data show CDR1 as KGHSY and CDR2 as FQNENV. CDR3 length: 15 amino acids. DNA of the CDR3: TGTGCCAGCAGCCAAGGGGCCACCATGGGCTACGAGCAGTACTTC. It yields the protein CASSQGATMGYEQYF.